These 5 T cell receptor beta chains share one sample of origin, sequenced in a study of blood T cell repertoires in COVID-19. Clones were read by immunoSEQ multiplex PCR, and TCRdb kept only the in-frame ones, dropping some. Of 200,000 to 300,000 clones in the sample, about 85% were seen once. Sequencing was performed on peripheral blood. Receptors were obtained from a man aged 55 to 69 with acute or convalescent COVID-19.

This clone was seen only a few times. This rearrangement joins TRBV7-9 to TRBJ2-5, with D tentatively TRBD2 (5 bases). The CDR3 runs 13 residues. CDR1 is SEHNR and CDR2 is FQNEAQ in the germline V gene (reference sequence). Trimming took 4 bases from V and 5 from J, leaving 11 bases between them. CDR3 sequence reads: CASSSLVRETQYF. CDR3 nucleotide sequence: TGTGCCAGCAGCTCACTAGTACGGGAGACCCAGTACTTC.

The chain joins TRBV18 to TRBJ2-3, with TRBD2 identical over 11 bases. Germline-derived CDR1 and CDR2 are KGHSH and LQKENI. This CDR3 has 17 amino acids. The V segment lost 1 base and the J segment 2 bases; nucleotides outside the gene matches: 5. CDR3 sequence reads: CASSPRLAGISTDTQYF. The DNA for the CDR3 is TGTGCCAGCTCACCACGACTAGCGGGGATCTCCACAGATACGCAGTATTTT.

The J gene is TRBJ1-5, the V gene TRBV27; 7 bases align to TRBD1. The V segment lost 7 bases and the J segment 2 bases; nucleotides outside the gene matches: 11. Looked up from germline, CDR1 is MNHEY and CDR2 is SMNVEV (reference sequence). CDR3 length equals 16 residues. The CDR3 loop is CASTSTGTRGNQPQHF. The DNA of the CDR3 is TGTGCCAGCACCTCGACAGGGACTAGAGGCAATCAGCCCCAGCATTTT.

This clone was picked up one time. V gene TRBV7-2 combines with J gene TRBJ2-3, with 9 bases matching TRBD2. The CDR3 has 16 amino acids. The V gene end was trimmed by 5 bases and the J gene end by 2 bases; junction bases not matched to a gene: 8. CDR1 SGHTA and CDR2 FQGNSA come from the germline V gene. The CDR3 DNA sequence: TGTGCCAGCAGCCGGTCCCTAGCGGGGAACACAGATACGCAGTATTTT. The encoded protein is CASSRSLAGNTDTQYF.

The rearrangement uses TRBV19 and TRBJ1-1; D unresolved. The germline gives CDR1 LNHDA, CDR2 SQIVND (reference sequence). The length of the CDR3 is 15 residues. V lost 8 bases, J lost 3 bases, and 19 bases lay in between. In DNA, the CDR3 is TGTGCCAGTTCTCCTCTGGGGAGGCTCGACACTGAAGCTTTCTTT. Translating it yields CASSPLGRLDTEAFF.